This T cell receptor beta chain was identified during a study of OX40 agonist ivuxolimab in advanced cancers. In germline, CDR1 is WSHSY, CDR2 SAAADI. The CDR3 has 16 residues. The V gene end was trimmed by 2 bases and the J gene end by 2 bases; junction bases not matched to a gene: 3. Produced via immunoSEQ multiplex PCR; TCRdb's table is partial and in-frame only. The sample yields around 10,000 clones, approximately 87% seen once. The source of this sequence is an adult with an advanced solid tumor such as melanoma, head and neck, liver or kidney cancer. V usage is TRBV10-2 and J usage is TRBJ2-3, with 11 bases aligning to TRBD2. The sample in question was CD4+ or CD8+ T cells sorted from blood, obtained in a trial of the OX40 agonist ivuxolimab. This CDR3 reads CASSELAGGNTDTQYF. The CDR3 DNA sequence: TGCGCCAGCAGTGAGCTAGCGGGGGGCAACACAGATACGCAGTATTTT.